The sequence of this TCR beta chain was determined in a study of tumor-infiltrating lymphocytes in oesophageal squamous cell carcinoma (TCRdb year 2016). For this clonotype: The antigen it binds to is not known. No qualities accompany the bases; no much larger clone lies one base away.

The CDR3 goes from the cysteine to the phenylalanine over 14 residues. Kept here is only the CDR3 DNA, which spans 42 bases and is read in frame from base 1. CDR1 is given as SGHAT and CDR2 as FQNNGV, both from the germline V gene. Libraries came from PCR. This sample was sequenced with an Illumina HiSeq 2000. Using fastp trimming at Q25 and MiXCR clonotype assembly, TCRdb reanalyzed the public sequencing data and kept in-frame beta chains. Duplicate CDR3 protein sequences are folded into a single record with the most common DNA and genes. The table for this sample lists 15,000 to 20,000 distinct CDR3 sequences; about 40% of them were counted only once. The ten largest clones represent around 26% of the sample.

The V and J segments used are TRBV11-2 and TRBJ2-7; TRBD2 is a weak D gene call, 5 bases matching. The J call may not be correct, given that the DNA end is closer to TRBJ2-1. The sequence was collected from a male donor with esophageal squamous cell carcinoma. Specimen: esophageal tumor tissue. The CDR3 is CASSLGVSGNEQFF. The nucleotide sequence is given as TGTGCCAGCAGCTTAGGTGTGAGCGGCAATGAGCAGTTCTTC.